The rows below give T cell receptor beta chains drawn from one sample of a study of cytomegalovirus exposure and HLA in healthy donors. The data were produced by immunoSEQ multiplex PCR, yet TCRdb's version contains in-frame clones alone and is incomplete. The sample lists some 130,000 clones, 82% occurring once. What was sequenced was PBMCs. The receptors come from a man aged 25 to 40 in good health and CMV-seropositive. Each CDR3 is given with its conserved first and last residue. A D gene is named only where the DNA matches it firmly. Rows may omit the clone size; those that give it use once, few, many or a size class.

size,J,D,V,DNA,CDR3
NA,TRBJ2-5,TRBD1,TRBV7-6,TGTGCCAGCAGCTGGGGACAGGTCGGTGCAGAGACCCAGTACTTC,CASSWGQVGAETQYF
NA,TRBJ1-1,TRBD1,TRBV2,TGTGCCAGCAGTGACAGGGGGGTAAACGCTGAAGCTTTCTTT,CASSDRGVNAEAFF
NA,TRBJ2-3,TRBD2,TRBV7-3,TGTGCCAGCAGCGCTAATATAGCGGGAGGCACAGATACGCAGTATTTT,CASSANIAGGTDTQYF
many,TRBJ2-1,TRBD2,TRBV7-8,TGTGCCAGCAGCTTAGGGGTAATAACCGGGACTAGCGGGAGGATGGAGCAGTTCTTC,CASSLGVITGTSGRMEQFF
few,TRBJ1-2,NA,TRBV6-5,TGTGCCAGCAGTTTCAGGCAATCCTACTATGGCTACACCTTC,CASSFRQSYYGYTF
NA,TRBJ2-5,TRBD1,TRBV5-4,TGTGCCAGCAGCTCCGGGACAGTCCAAGAGACCCAGTACTTC,CASSSGTVQETQYF
NA,TRBJ2-7,TRBD1,TRBV6-6,TGTGCCAGCAGGGGGTGGGGACAGGGCTACGAGCAGTACTTC,CASRGWGQGYEQYF
NA,TRBJ2-1,TRBD2,TRBV5-1,TGCGCCAGCAGCGGGAGCGGGGGGGCCTACAATGAGCAGTTCTTC,CASSGSGGAYNEQFF
NA,TRBJ1-1,NA,TRBV15,TGTGCCACCAGCAGAGATGGAGGTACCTCGCGAGAAGCTTTCTTT,CATSRDGGTSREAFF
NA,TRBJ2-1,TRBD2,TRBV4-3,TGCGCCAGCAGCCTACAGCGGGGGGGTTTCAATGAGCAGTTCTTC,CASSLQRGGFNEQFF
NA,TRBJ1-4,NA,TRBV5-1,TGCGCCAGCAGCCTTAACTATGAAAAACTGTTTTTT,CASSLNYEKLFF
NA,TRBJ1-2,NA,TRBV6-6,TGTGCCAGCAGTTTGGGTTCCCCGGCGGGTGGCTACACCTTC,CASSLGSPAGGYTF
once,TRBJ2-1,TRBD1,TRBV9,TGTGCCAGCAGCGTAGGGGGACAGGGGGTGGGTGAGCAGTTCTTC,CASSVGGQGVGEQFF
NA,TRBJ2-1,NA,TRBV19,TGTGCCAGTACCCTAGACCAAAGCTCCTACAATGAGCAGTTCTTC,CASTLDQSSYNEQFF
NA,TRBJ2-7,TRBD1,TRBV27,TGTGCCAGCAGTTTGGGACAGACCTCCTACGAGCAGTACTTC,CASSLGQTSYEQYF
NA,TRBJ2-2,NA,TRBV6-6,TGTGCCAGCAGTTCTACCGGGGAGCTGTTTTTT,CASSSTGELFF
NA,TRBJ2-5,NA,TRBV4-1,TGCGCCAGCAGCCAAGACAGGAGGTACCAAGAGACCCAGTACTTC,CASSQDRRYQETQYF
many,TRBJ1-1,NA,TRBV6-6,TGTGCCAGCAGACGTACAGGAGAGAACACTGAAGCTTTCTTT,CASRRTGENTEAFF
NA,TRBJ1-4,NA,TRBV2,TGTGCCAGCAGTGAAGCCCCAGGGGCTACTAATGAAAAACTGTTTTTT,CASSEAPGATNEKLFF
NA,TRBJ1-2,TRBD1,TRBV5-1,TGCGCCAGCAGCTCACAGGGGCCTAGTGGATCGGGCTACACCTTC,CASSSQGPSGSGYTF
NA,TRBJ2-1,TRBD2,TRBV5-4,TGTGCCAGCAGCCCCACTAGCGGGTTGAGCTCCTACAATGAGCAGTTCTTC,CASSPTSGLSSYNEQFF
few,TRBJ2-7,TRBD2,TRBV7-9,TGTGCCAGCAGCTCCCTAGCGGAGGGCTACGAGCAGTACTTC,CASSSLAEGYEQYF
NA,TRBJ2-7,TRBD2,TRBV29-1,TGCAGCGTTGGAGGCGGGGGGCGGGGGACTCATTTC,CSVGGGGRGTHF
NA,TRBJ2-1,NA,TRBV5-4,TGTGCCAGCAGCTTGGACGGGGGGCTCGGTGAGCAGTTCTTC,CASSLDGGLGEQFF
NA,TRBJ1-1,NA,TRBV23-1,TGCGCCAGCGTCTTTACCTCTGGGGCGGGGGACACTGAAGCTTTCTTT,CASVFTSGAGDTEAFF
NA,TRBJ1-5,NA,TRBV10-3,TGTGCCATCAGTGGGGAGGGCGATCAGCCCCAGCATTTT,CAISGEGDQPQHF
NA,TRBJ1-5,NA,TRBV4-1,TGCGCCAGCAGCCCCCTAGGCAGCACTAGCAATCAGCCCCAGCATTTT,CASSPLGSTSNQPQHF
NA,TRBJ2-3,NA,TRBV27,TGTGCCAGCAGTTTATCGTTACAGGGAAGCACAGATACGCAGTATTTT,CASSLSLQGSTDTQYF
NA,TRBJ2-2,NA,TRBV10-3,TGTGCCATCAGCCATTGGCTTCTGGCAGCCATTACGGGTACCGGGGAGCTGTTTTTT,CAISHWLLAAITGTGELFF
NA,TRBJ2-7,NA,TRBV7-2,TGTGCCAGCAGCCCTTTTTTCTCCTACGAGCAGTACTTC,CASSPFFSYEQYF
NA,TRBJ2-7,TRBD2,TRBV4-2,TGTGCCAGCAGCTTTGTGTCTAGCGGGGGGGCCCACGAGCAGTACTTC,CASSFVSSGGAHEQYF
once,TRBJ2-2,TRBD1,TRBV6-6,TGTGCCAGCAGTTACCCGACAGGGGCCGGGGAGCTGTTTTTT,CASSYPTGAGELFF
NA,TRBJ2-2,TRBD1,TRBV6-1,TGTGCCAGCAGCGTGACAGGGACCACCGGGGAGCTGTTTTTT,CASSVTGTTGELFF
NA,TRBJ2-3,TRBD1,TRBV9,TGTGCCAGCAGCACGACCTCAGGGGGCGGCACAGATACGCAGTATTTT,CASSTTSGGGTDTQYF
NA,TRBJ2-7,TRBD2,TRBV4-1,TGCGCCAGCAGCCAAACGGGACTAGCGGGAGGGCCCACCTACGAGCAGTACTTC,CASSQTGLAGGPTYEQYF
NA,TRBJ1-6,NA,TRBV5-4,TGTGCCAGCAGCTTGGAACAGGGAGATTCACCCCTCCACTTT,CASSLEQGDSPLHF
NA,TRBJ2-7,NA,TRBV6-1,TGTGCCAGCAGTGTGGGGGCAATCCCCTACGAGCAGTACTTC,CASSVGAIPYEQYF
NA,TRBJ2-1,TRBD2,TRBV27,TGTGCCAGCAAAGGAGCGGGACTCTACAATGAGCAGTTCTTC,CASKGAGLYNEQFF
NA,TRBJ1-5,NA,TRBV6-6,TGTGCCAGCAGTTCAGGGGCTGGCAATCAGCCCCAGCATTTT,CASSSGAGNQPQHF
NA,TRBJ1-2,NA,TRBV5-1,TGCGCCAGCAGCTGGAGCGCGGCTCCTAACTATGGCTACACCTTC,CASSWSAAPNYGYTF
NA,TRBJ2-7,NA,TRBV7-2,TGTGCCAGCAGCCCCCCGGGAATAATCACTTACGAGCAGTACTTC,CASSPPGIITYEQYF
once,TRBJ1-2,TRBD1,TRBV7-9,TGTGCCAGCAGCTTGACAGCGACAGGGCTTGGCTACACCTTC,CASSLTATGLGYTF
NA,TRBJ1-1,TRBD1,TRBV7-3,TGTGCCAGCAGCGCCCTGACAGGGGGCCGCAACACTGAAGCTTTCTTT,CASSALTGGRNTEAFF
NA,TRBJ1-2,NA,TRBV11-2,TGTGCCAGCAGCCCCATCCGGGGTGGGGTGGGATATGGCTACACCTTC,CASSPIRGGVGYGYTF
NA,TRBJ1-1,TRBD1,TRBV7-6,TGTGCCAGCAGCCCACGGACAGGGGCAGAAGCTTTCTTT,CASSPRTGAEAFF
NA,TRBJ1-4,NA,TRBV5-6,TGTGCCAGCAGCTTGACAGCTAATGAAAAACTGTTTTTT,CASSLTANEKLFF
NA,TRBJ1-1,NA,TRBV5-1,TGCGCCAGCAGCTTCAACATGAACACTGAAGCTTTCTTT,CASSFNMNTEAFF
few,TRBJ1-6,TRBD1,TRBV19,TGTGCCAGTAAGACAGGGGACAATTCACCCCTCCACTTT,CASKTGDNSPLHF
NA,TRBJ1-5,TRBD1,TRBV2,TGTGCCAGCAGTGTACAGGGGGCTGATCAGCCCCAGCATTTT,CASSVQGADQPQHF
NA,TRBJ1-2,NA,TRBV7-9,TGTGCCAGCAGCTTAGCGGGGGGGCGGATCTATGGCTACACCTTC,CASSLAGGRIYGYTF
NA,TRBJ2-7,NA,TRBV6-6,TGTGCCAGCAGTTATAGTCCTGACTACGAGCAGTACTTC,CASSYSPDYEQYF
once,TRBJ1-1,NA,TRBV2,TGTGCCAGCAGGCGCGGGACTAAAGACACTGAAGCTTTCTTT,CASRRGTKDTEAFF
NA,TRBJ2-5,NA,TRBV20-1,TGCAGTGCCGATAGAGAAGAGACCCAGTACTTC,CSADREETQYF
NA,TRBJ2-7,TRBD2,TRBV27,TGTGCCAGCAGTTTAATAGCGGGGGAAACCTACGAGCAGTACTTC,CASSLIAGETYEQYF
NA,TRBJ2-7,TRBD1,TRBV6-6,TGTGCCAGCACGGAGACCGGGACAGGGACCTACGAGCAGTACTTC,CASTETGTGTYEQYF
once,TRBJ1-1,NA,TRBV10-2,TGCGCCAGCAAAACGACAGCCGAAGCTTTCTTT,CASKTTAEAFF
NA,TRBJ1-1,TRBD1,TRBV5-1,TGCGCCAGCAGCCAATCCGGACAGGGGAACACTGAAGCTTTCTTT,CASSQSGQGNTEAFF
NA,TRBJ2-2,NA,TRBV7-2,TGTGCCAGCAGCTTTAAGCGCACCGGGGAGCTGTTTTTT,CASSFKRTGELFF
NA,TRBJ2-2,TRBD2,TRBV5-4,TGTGCCAGCGCCAGGGACTACTCTCCGAACACCGGGGAGCTGTTTTTT,CASARDYSPNTGELFF
NA,TRBJ2-7,TRBD1,TRBV5-1,TGCGCCAGCAGCTCAGGGACAGGACCCTACGAGCAGTACTTC,CASSSGTGPYEQYF